Listed below are T cell receptor beta chains from one sample, sequenced in a study of cytotoxic CD8 clonotypes in ibrutinib-treated CLL. Generated by immunoSEQ multiplex PCR, the TCRdb table keeps only in-frame clones and is missing some. This table holds 50,000 to 65,000 clones, less than 60% found once. Sequencing was performed on PBMCs, taken after 12 months of ibrutinib treatment. The receptor set was obtained from a human donor with chronic lymphocytic leukemia. The CDR3 runs from the conserved cysteine through the conserved F or W.

CASSYSRDSYTGELFF	TRBV2
CASSNQGPYTF	TRBV7-8
CAWTRTGLSGANVLTF	TRBV30
CATGLSGGYANTGELFF	TRBV27
CASSTAGGAPPYF	TRBV5-1
CASSPRPGGELFF	TRBV27
CASSLVITGELFF	TRBV7-6
CASSKERDRGLNQPQHF	TRBV21-1
CASSTTGATYEQYF	TRBV19
CASRSPGLANTGELFF	TRBV2
CASSIFLMGNEQFF	TRBV19
CASSLADRGSYEQYF	TRBV5-1
CASSLMTANTGELFF	TRBV5-1
CASSYFEATDTQYF	TRBV6-6
CASRFGQGGIGNEKLFF	TRBV19
CASSGQSILGELFF	TRBV28
CASTVSPSYTDTQYF	TRBV6-1
CASRGGVSGSLTDTQYF	TRBV27
CSVSGGPGDTQYF	TRBV29-1
CASRADSTDTQYF	TRBV5-1
CASSPPVQASYGYTF	TRBV28
CASSLEGAWEQYF	TRBV7-9
CASSLSASSGGGRSSYNEQFF	TRBV27
CASSELPGHTLSSYNEQFF	TRBV6-1
CASSLGGGVGTDTQYF	TRBV7-9
CAISDGQGLIQPQHF	TRBV10-3
CASSPGGFANTGELFF	TRBV25-1
CASSLAPLGTSNYGYTF	TRBV5-6
CASSLSTGNTIYF	TRBV5-4
CASSRHGPTYEQYF	TRBV27
CASSPQGGPNTEAFF	TRBV19
CASSEMGTGFREKLFF	TRBV2
CSVELTGAYEQYF	TRBV29-1
CASSAGSYEQYF	TRBV5-1
CASSQERIYSNEQFF	TRBV4-2
CASSPLLGTGVQETQYF	TRBV18
CASRIPHTEAFF	TRBV6-5
CASSLGSTGYEQYF	TRBV7-8
CASSLLSGRAHYYNEQFF	TRBV27
CASSQRVVDIQYF	TRBV4-1
CASSLSGTGGSPLHF	TRBV5-8